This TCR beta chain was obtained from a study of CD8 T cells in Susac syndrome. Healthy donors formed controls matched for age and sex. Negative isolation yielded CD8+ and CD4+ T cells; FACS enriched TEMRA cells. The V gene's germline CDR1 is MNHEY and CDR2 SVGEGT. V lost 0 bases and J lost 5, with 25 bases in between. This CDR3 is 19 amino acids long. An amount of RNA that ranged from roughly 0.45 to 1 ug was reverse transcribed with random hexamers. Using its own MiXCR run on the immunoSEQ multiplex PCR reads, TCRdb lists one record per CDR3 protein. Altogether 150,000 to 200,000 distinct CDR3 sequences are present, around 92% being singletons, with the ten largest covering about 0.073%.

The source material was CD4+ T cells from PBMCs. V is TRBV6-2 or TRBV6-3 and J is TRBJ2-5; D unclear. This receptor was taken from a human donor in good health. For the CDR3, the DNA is TGTGCCAGCAGTTACTCAGCCGCGGCCGTCTCTGAGCCACGGGAGACCCAGTACTTC. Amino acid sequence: CASSYSAAAVSEPRETQYF.